This entry features one TCR beta chain sequence. The data derive from a study of shared clonotypes between healthy human individuals. Study background: The plates for each donor numbered three CD4 naive, three CD4 memory, two CD8 naive and one CD8 memory.

TCRdb's table, derived via immunoSEQ multiplex PCR, lists solely in-frame clones and lacks some. The sample has 150,000 to 200,000 clones, 60% to 75% seen once. The V gene lost 5 bases and the J gene lost 5 bases, with 19 bases spanning the gap. There are 15 residues in the CDR3. Germline V CDR1 and CDR2: SEHNR, FQNEAQ (reference sequence). This chain uses TRBV7-9 with TRBJ2-7, with a tentative D call TRBD2 (6 bases). The sequenced sample was memory CD4+ T cells sorted from blood. Sample subset: CD45RA-negative fraction. This receptor was taken from a man aged 25-45 years in good health. CDR3 region: CASSASGTGADEQYF. CDR3 nucleotide sequence: TGTGCCAGCAGCGCCTCCGGGACGGGAGCCGACGAGCAGTACTTC.